These 19 T cell receptor beta chains came from one sample sequenced in a study of cytomegalovirus exposure and HLA in healthy donors. The PCR employed 60 Vbeta primers together with 13 Jbeta primers. The protocol was immunoSEQ multiplex PCR, while the TCRdb copy is restricted to in-frame clones and leaves out a portion. The table includes fewer than 200,000 clones, roughly 80% detected once. Specimen: PBMCs. The receptors derive from a woman between 50 and 59 years old in good health and CMV-seronegative.

This clone showed up just a few times. This chain uses TRBV7-2 with TRBJ2-1, with 7 bases matching TRBD1. The V and J ends lost 5 bases and 12 bases, in that order; junction bases with no gene match: 4. The CDR3 is 11 residues long. CDR1 and CDR2 (germline): SGHTA, FQGNSA. CDR3 sequence: CASSNRDRQFF. CDR3 DNA: TGTGCCAGCAGCAACCGGGACAGGCAGTTCTTC.

The chain recombines TRBV9 with TRBJ1-2; D may be TRBD1 (6 bases). The V gene lost 4 bases and the J gene lost 4 bases, with 20 bases spanning the gap. Germline CDR1 is SGDLS and CDR2 is YYNGEE. The CDR3 spans 16 residues. CDR3 in DNA: TGTGCCAGCAGCCATCTAGGCGCTAGGGGGTCCTATGGCTACACCTTC. Translation: CASSHLGARGSYGYTF.

The V and J genes are TRBV7-2 and TRBJ2-5; the D gene is possibly TRBD2 (5 bases). The CDR3 spans 14 residues. Trimming took 3 bases from V and 1 from J, leaving 9 bases between them. The germline V gene has CDR1 SGHTA and CDR2 FQGNSA. CDR3 amino acids: CASSFGRAQETQYF. CDR3 coding DNA: TGTGCCAGCAGCTTCGGGCGGGCCCAAGAGACCCAGTACTTC.

The rearrangement links TRBV7-2 to TRBJ2-1, with D unresolved. The CDR3 extends over 13 amino acids. CDR1 is SGHTA and CDR2 is FQGNSA in the germline V gene. The germline V and J ends were trimmed by 6 bases and 0 bases, with 6 bases remaining between them. In DNA form, the CDR3 reads TGTGCCAGCAGGACTGACTCCTACAATGAGCAGTTCTTC. This translates into CASRTDSYNEQFF.

The chain uses TRBV5-6 and TRBJ2-7; D is perhaps TRBD2 (5 bases). The germline CDR1 and CDR2 sequences are SGHDT and YYEEEE. This CDR3 region has 12 residues. V was pared by 4 bases and J by 6 bases, with 11 bases between. Here the CDR3 reads CASSLGGFEQYF. The CDR3 nucleotides read TGTGCCAGCAGCCTCGGCGGGTTCGAGCAGTACTTC. Supplemented by reference TRBV5-6 and TRBJ2-7, the full variable domain reads DAGVTQSPTHLIKTRGQQVTLRCSPKSGHDTVSWYQQALGQGPQFIFQYYEEEERQRGNFPDRFSGHQFPNYSSELNVNALLLGDSALYLCASSLGGFEQYFGPGTRLTVT.

The chain is built from TRBV28 and TRBJ2-5; 7 bases align to TRBD1. The J call may be wrong; the DNA end is better matched by TRBJ2-7. The CDR3 spans 14 residues. Germline loops: CDR1 MDHEN, CDR2 SYDVKM. CDR3 nucleotides: TGTGCCAGCAGTTTAGTAGGGGGCGGCTACGAGCAGTACTTC. Translating it yields CASSLVGGGYEQYF.

Worth noting for this clone: This sample includes further DNA sequences coding for the same CDR3. The rearrangement links TRBV5-6 to TRBJ1-1; 11 bases align to TRBD1. This CDR3 comprises 15 residues. Germline V gives CDR1 SGHDT, CDR2 YYEEEE. With V trimmed by 4 bases and J by 3 bases, 5 bases remained unmatched. CDR3 nucleotide sequence: TGTGCCAGCAGCCAGGACAGGGGGCGCGACACTGAAGCTTTCTTT. Its protein product is CASSQDRGRDTEAFF.

V is TRBV19 and J is TRBJ2-2; D is possibly TRBD2 (5 bases). The V gene lost 7 bases and the J gene lost 6 bases, with 15 bases spanning the gap. The CDR3 contains 14 residues. The germline V gene encodes CDR1 LNHDA and CDR2 SQIVND (reference sequence). The CDR3 DNA reads as TGTGCCAGTAAGAAGGGAGACTGGTCCGGGGAGCTGTTTTTT. This codes for CASKKGDWSGELFF.

The V call is TRBV7-8, the J call TRBJ1-4; D is unclear. This CDR3 is 14 amino acids long. V lost 3 bases, J lost 0 bases, and 5 bases lay in between. The germline V gene encodes CDR1 SGHVS and CDR2 FQNEAQ. Here the CDR3 reads CASSLATTNEKLFF. The DNA for the CDR3 is TGTGCCAGCAGCTTGGCAACAACTAATGAAAAACTGTTTTTT.

The chain joins TRBV5-1 to TRBJ1-1; D unresolved. The CDR3 runs to 13 residues. V shed 1 base and J shed 3 bases, with 7 bases lying between them. The germline V gene encodes CDR1 SGHRS and CDR2 YFSETQ. The CDR3 nucleotides read TGCGCCAGCAGCTTGAGGCGGGACACTGAAGCTTTCTTT. Its translation is CASSLRRDTEAFF.

The genes are TRBV5-4 and TRBJ1-1; possibly TRBD1 for D (5 bases). The germline V gene has CDR1 SGHNT and CDR2 YYREEE (reference sequence). This CDR3 contains 14 residues. V dropped 2 bases and J dropped 1 base, with 9 bases sitting between them. The CDR3 region is CASSFDSQNTEAFF. In DNA form, the CDR3 reads TGTGCCAGCAGCTTTGACAGCCAGAACACTGAAGCTTTCTTT.

V and J are TRBV28 and TRBJ2-7; a possible D gene is TRBD2 (6 bases). The germline V gene encodes CDR1 MDHEN and CDR2 SYDVKM. The CDR3 length is 14 residues. V lost 6 bases and J 0 bases, leaving 12 bases between the germline ends. In DNA form, the CDR3 reads TGTGCCAGCAGGTTTCGGGACTTCTCCTACGAGCAGTACTTC. Its protein is CASRFRDFSYEQYF.

The rearrangement links TRBV6-5 to TRBJ2-2; the match to TRBD2 covers 7 bases. CDR3 length: 15 amino acids. With V trimmed by 4 bases and J by 1 base, 3 bases remained unmatched. CDR1 MNHEY and CDR2 SVGAGI come from the germline V gene. The CDR3 protein is CASSSTSENTGELFF. CDR3 coding DNA: TGTGCCAGCAGTTCCACTAGCGAGAACACCGGGGAGCTGTTTTTT.

The genes are TRBV27 and TRBJ2-7; maybe TRBD1 (6 bases). V was cut by 4 bases and J by 1 base, with 17 bases left in between. In germline, CDR1 is MNHEY, CDR2 SMNVEV (reference sequence). This CDR3 spans 16 amino acids. This CDR3 is CASSSIGQTASYEQYF. For the CDR3, the DNA is TGTGCCAGCAGTTCCATCGGACAGACTGCATCCTACGAGCAGTACTTC.

V gene TRBV7-2 combines with J gene TRBJ2-1, with D tentatively TRBD2 (6 bases). Trimming stripped 4 bases from V and 0 bases from J, with 10 bases between. The germline V gene has CDR1 SGHTA and CDR2 FQGNSA. The CDR3 is made up of 15 amino acids. The CDR3 DNA reads as TGTGCCAGCAGCTACGGGAGTATCTCCTACAATGAGCAGTTCTTC. Its protein is CASSYGSISYNEQFF.

V and J are TRBV30 and TRBJ2-2; unclear D gene. CDR1 GTSNPN and CDR2 SVGIG come from the germline V gene (reference sequence). This CDR3 contains 10 residues. V lost 3 bases and J lost 9, with 5 bases in between. The CDR3 DNA reads as TGTGCCTGGAGCAATCGGGAGCTGTTTTTT. It codes for CAWSNRELFF. The full variable domain, rest sourced from reference TRBV30 and TRBJ2-2, is SQTIHQWPATLVQPVGSPLSLECTVEGTSNPNLYWYRQAAGRGLQLLFYSVGIGQISSEVPQNLSASRPQDRQFILSSKKLLLSDSGFYLCAWSNRELFFGEGSRLTVL.

This clone came up a few times. Germline is not matched at one junction end, which may reflect a read error. This chain uses TRBV7-9 with TRBJ2-7; D is unresolved. The CDR3 consists of 13 residues. From germline, CDR1 is SEHNR and CDR2 FQNEAQ (reference sequence). CDR3 nucleotides: TGTTCCAGCAGCCGATCTCTATCCTACGAGCAGTACTTC. Its translation is CSSSRSLSYEQYF. The full variable domain, in which reference TRBV7-9 and TRBJ2-7 provide the parts outside the CDR3, is DTGVSQNPRHKITKRGQNVTFRCDPISEHNRLYWYRQTLGQGPEFLTYFQNEAQLEKSRLLSDRFSAERPKGSFSTLEIQRTEQGDSAMYLCSSSRSLSYEQYFGPGTRLTVT.

The chain couples TRBV9 to TRBJ2-5; possibly TRBD1 for D (6 bases). This CDR3 is built from 15 residues. Trimming shortened V by 3 bases and J by 5 bases, and 17 bases separated the two germline ends. The germline V gene has CDR1 SGDLS and CDR2 YYNGEE. CDR3 residues: CASSAYGGSGETQYF. The CDR3, as DNA: TGTGCCAGCAGCGCTTATGGGGGCTCGGGGGAGACCCAGTACTTC. Based on the CDR3 plus reference TRBV9 and TRBJ2-5, the full variable domain is DSGVTQTPKHLITATGQRVTLRCSPRSGDLSVYWYQQSLDQGLQFLIQYYNGEERAKGNILERFSAQQFPDLHSELNLSSLELGDSALYFCASSAYGGSGETQYFGPGTRLLVL.

As DNA, the CDR3 is TGTGCCAGCTCATCCACAGGGTCAATTAATGAAAAACTGTTTTTT. This translates into CASSSTGSINEKLFF. V and J are TRBV18 and TRBJ1-4; maybe TRBD1 (6 bases). Trimming pared 5 bases from V and 4 bases from J, leaving 14 bases between. This CDR3 has 15 amino acids. Germline V CDR1 and CDR2: KGHSH, LQKENI.